Below, 21 T cell receptor beta chains from the same sample are listed, as sequenced in a study of blood T cell repertoires in COVID-19. Clones were read by immunoSEQ multiplex PCR, and TCRdb kept only the in-frame ones, dropping some. Counted here are about 180,000 clones, about 82% occurring once; the ten biggest clones make up 7% to 10%. Sample: PBMCs or T cells enriched from blood (not recorded which). The origin of the receptors is a woman in her twenties or thirties who had recovered from COVID-19.

The V call is TRBV7-9, the J call TRBJ2-7; tentative D call: TRBD1 (5 bases). In germline, CDR1 is SEHNR, CDR2 FQNEAQ (reference sequence). V was shortened by 7 bases and J by 0 bases, with 7 bases between the two germline ends. There are 12 residues in the CDR3. CDR3 nucleotides: TGTGCCAGCACTGACAGCTCCTACGAGCAGTACTTC. It translates to CASTDSSYEQYF. The whole variable domain, remainder taken from reference TRBV7-9 and TRBJ2-7, is DTGVSQNPRHKITKRGQNVTFRCDPISEHNRLYWYRQTLGQGPEFLTYFQNEAQLEKSRLLSDRFSAERPKGSFSTLEIQRTEQGDSAMYLCASTDSSYEQYFGPGTRLTVT.

This clone was detected a few times. The final CDR3 position lacks the conserved phenylalanine or tryptophan, pointing to a likely read error. The limits of the CDR3 on the DNA are not certain, so only TCRdb's listed CDR3 is given. The CDR3 loop is CASSTVDSR. The chain couples TRBV28 to TRBJ1-1. The CDR3 region is 9 residues in length, termini included. Germline-derived CDR1 and CDR2 are MDHEN and SYDVKM.

The rearrangement joins TRBV5-4 to TRBJ1-6; TRBD1 matches at 8 bases. The CDR3 is 15 residues long. Trimming at V came to 4 bases and at J to 5 bases, leaving 5 bases not matched to a gene. CDR1 SGHNT and CDR2 YYREEE come from the germline V gene (reference sequence). The chain's CDR3 is CASSRTGYNNSPLHF. In DNA, the CDR3 is TGTGCCAGCAGCCGGACAGGGTACAATAATTCACCCCTCCACTTT.

This CDR3 reads CASSFDSRTDTQYF. The DNA of the CDR3 is TGTGCCAGCAGTTTCGATAGCCGCACAGATACGCAGTATTTT. The genes are TRBV28 and TRBJ2-3; D unresolved. The germline V gene has CDR1 MDHEN and CDR2 SYDVKM. This CDR3 is 14 amino acids long. V dropped 3 bases and J dropped 1 base, with 8 bases sitting between them. The variable domain in full, completed from reference TRBV28 and TRBJ2-3, reads DVKVTQSSRYLVKRTGEKVFLECVQDMDHENMFWYRQDPGLGLRLIYFSYDVKMKEKGDIPEGYSVSREKKERFSLILESASTNQTSMYLCASSFDSRTDTQYFGPGTRLTVL.

This chain connects TRBV28 to TRBJ2-7; tentatively, D is TRBD1 (6 bases). This CDR3 region has 14 residues. V lost 7 bases and J 0 bases, leaving 13 bases between the germline ends. CDR1 is MDHEN, CDR2 SYDVKM, per germline. Written as DNA, the CDR3 is TGTGCCAGCACCACCGGGACAATCTCCTACGAGCAGTACTTC. Encoded protein: CASTTGTISYEQYF.

There are a few counts of this clone. This chain connects TRBV5-6 to TRBJ2-7; 7 bases line up with TRBD2. Germline V lookup: CDR1 SGHDT, CDR2 YYEEEE. V lost 0 bases to trimming and J lost 1 base; unmatched junction nucleotides: 7. This CDR3 comprises 16 residues. The CDR3 nucleotides read TGTGCCAGCAGCTTGGTTCTTCGGGAGGCGTCCTACGAGCAGTACTTC. It yields the protein CASSLVLREASYEQYF. The full variable domain, with the rest looked up from reference TRBV5-6 and TRBJ2-7, is DAGVTQSPTHLIKTRGQQVTLRCSPKSGHDTVSWYQQALGQGPQFIFQYYEEEERQRGNFPDRFSGHQFPNYSSELNVNALLLGDSALYLCASSLVLREASYEQYFGPGTRLTVT.

This clone was observed once. V is TRBV19 and J is TRBJ2-2, with 9 bases matching TRBD1. With 8 bases clipped from V and 9 bases from J, the junction kept 10 bases outside the gene matches. The CDR3 runs to 14 residues. Germline CDR1 is LNHDA and CDR2 is SQIVND (reference sequence). The CDR3 here is CASQPGQGGRELFF. In DNA, the CDR3 is TGTGCCAGTCAACCGGGACAGGGAGGTAGGGAGCTGTTTTTT. Filled out from reference TRBV19 and TRBJ2-2, the complete variable domain reads DGGITQSPKYLFRKEGQNVTLSCEQNLNHDAMYWYRQDPGQGLRLIYYSQIVNDFQKGDIAEGYSVSREKKESFPLTVTSAQKNPTAFYLCASQPGQGGRELFFGEGSRLTVL.

J is TRBJ1-2 and V is TRBV27, with D unclear. The CDR3 loop spans 12 amino acids. V lost 5 bases and J lost 4, with 8 bases in between. Germline V CDR1 and CDR2: MNHEY, SMNVEV (reference sequence). This chain's CDR3 is CASSPRGYGYTF. As DNA, the CDR3 is TGTGCCAGCAGTCCCCGAGGCTATGGCTACACCTTC.

The chain employs TRBV29-1 and TRBJ2-5; possibly TRBD1 for D (6 bases). The CDR3 runs to 14 residues. From germline, CDR1 is SQVTM and CDR2 ANQGSEA. Trimming took off 5 bases at V and 2 bases at J, with 15 bases between the two ends. CDR3 protein: CSVRSPGAQETQYF. CDR3 nucleotide sequence: TGCAGCGTTCGATCCCCAGGGGCACAAGAGACCCAGTACTTC.

The chain couples TRBV2 to TRBJ2-2; TRBD2 agrees at 12 bases. The CDR3 contains 16 residues. Per germline, CDR1 SNHLY and CDR2 FYNNEI. V lost 6 bases and J lost 0; bases outside the gene matches: 2. CDR3 nucleotide sequence: TGTGCCAGCAGACTAGCGGGGGGAGCGAACACCGGGGAGCTGTTTTTT. Its protein product is CASRLAGGANTGELFF.

This chain joins TRBV14 and TRBJ1-2; D remains unclear. This CDR3 has 12 amino acids. Trimming pared 6 bases from V and 1 base from J, leaving 6 bases between. Germline CDR1 is SGHDN and CDR2 is FVKESK. The CDR3 region has the DNA TGTGCCAGCAGGCGGGGTAACTATGGCTACACCTTC. This codes for CASRRGNYGYTF.

The chain has TRBV5-1 and TRBJ2-7, with TRBD1 identical over 8 bases. CDR1 and CDR2 from the germline V gene are SGHRS and YFSETQ. V dropped 3 bases and J dropped 0; count of bases not matched to a gene: 5. The CDR3 is 15 amino acids. The chain's CDR3 is CASSYPDRASYEQYF. The DNA of the CDR3 is TGCGCCAGCAGCTACCCGGACAGGGCCTCCTACGAGCAGTACTTC. The full variable domain, completed using reference TRBV5-1 and TRBJ2-7, is KAGVTQTPRYLIKTRGQQVTLSCSPISGHRSVSWYQQTPGQGLQFLFEYFSETQRNKGNFPGRFSGRQFSNSRSEMNVSTLELGDSALYLCASSYPDRASYEQYFGPGTRLTVT.

The chain uses TRBV4-1 and TRBJ2-1; D is perhaps TRBD1 (5 bases). V lost 4 bases and J lost 0, with 10 bases in between. The CDR3 runs to 15 residues. Germline-derived CDR1 and CDR2 are MGHRA and YSYEKL. This CDR3 reads CASSLDSNSYNEQFF. The CDR3, as DNA: TGCGCCAGCAGCCTCGACAGCAACTCCTACAATGAGCAGTTCTTC.

The chain carries TRBV28 and TRBJ2-7, with D possibly matching TRBD2 (5 bases). CDR3 length: 16 residues. CDR1 and CDR2 (germline): MDHEN, SYDVKM. Trimming pared 7 bases from V and 5 bases from J, leaving 24 bases between. CDR3 protein: CASIFESSEVADEQYF. The CDR3 DNA sequence: TGTGCCAGCATTTTTGAATCGTCGGAGGTGGCCGACGAGCAGTACTTC.

The chain carries TRBV5-6 and TRBJ2-7, with TRBD2 as a possible D gene (6 bases). Deletions cut 3 bases from V and 2 bases from J, with 9 bases between. The CDR3 has 13 residues. CDR1 and CDR2 from the germline V gene are SGHDT and YYEEEE. The DNA of the CDR3 is TGTGCCAGCAGCTGGGGGGACCCCTACGAGCAGTACTTC. Its protein product is CASSWGDPYEQYF.

The chain has TRBV4-1 and TRBJ2-5; 7 nucleotides line up with TRBD2. With V trimmed by 1 base and J by 2 bases, 10 bases remained unmatched. The CDR3 extends over 17 amino acids. Germline CDR1 reads MGHRA; CDR2 reads YSYEKL. This chain's CDR3 is CASSQAHLAEGQETQYF. In DNA, the CDR3 is TGCGCCAGCAGCCAAGCCCACCTAGCGGAGGGGCAAGAGACCCAGTACTTC.

This sequence joins TRBV28 and TRBJ2-7; TRBD2 is a possible D gene (5 bases). Germline CDR1 reads MDHEN; CDR2 reads SYDVKM. The V and J ends lost 4 bases and 0 bases respectively, with 13 bases between them. This CDR3 is built from 15 residues. The CDR3 region is CASSSPSADSYEQYF. The DNA for the CDR3 is TGTGCCAGCAGTTCACCCTCAGCGGACTCCTACGAGCAGTACTTC.

The V gene is TRBV15, the J gene TRBJ1-1, with a possible D match to TRBD1 (5 bases). Germline V CDR1 and CDR2: LNHNV, YYDKDF (reference sequence). Deletions cut 1 base from V and 1 base from J, with 10 bases between. CDR3 size: 15 residues. As DNA, the CDR3 is TGTGCCACCAGCAGAGCCGGGACTGCGAACACTGAAGCTTTCTTT. This codes for CATSRAGTANTEAFF.

The chain recombines TRBV28 with TRBJ2-5, with D hard to call. The V gene lost 6 bases and the J gene lost 5 bases, with 19 bases spanning the gap. This CDR3 is built from 15 residues. Germline values: CDR1 MDHEN, CDR2 SYDVKM. In nucleotides, the CDR3 is TGTGCCAGCAGCCCCGTTGGAGCCCTACTGGAGACCCAGTACTTC. As protein: CASSPVGALLETQYF.

There are a few counts of this clone. Here the CDR3 DNA reads TGCGCCAGCAGCTTGTTGACTTTTAATGAAAAACTGTTTTTT. This translates into CASSLLTFNEKLFF. V and J are TRBV5-1 and TRBJ1-4; D is ambiguous. Germline CDR1 is SGHRS and CDR2 is YFSETQ. With 1 base removed from V and 4 bases from J, the gap between germline ends came to 8 bases. The CDR3 sequence is 14 residues long.

The chain has TRBV27 and TRBJ1-1; 10 positions match TRBD1. CDR3 length: 15 residues. Trimming cost V 5 bases and J 4 bases; bases outside gene matches: 7. Looked up from germline, CDR1 is MNHEY and CDR2 is SMNVEV (reference sequence). In DNA form, the CDR3 reads TGTGCCAGCAGTCTGGACAGGGGGGAGGTCACTGAAGCTTTCTTT. It translates to CASSLDRGEVTEAFF.